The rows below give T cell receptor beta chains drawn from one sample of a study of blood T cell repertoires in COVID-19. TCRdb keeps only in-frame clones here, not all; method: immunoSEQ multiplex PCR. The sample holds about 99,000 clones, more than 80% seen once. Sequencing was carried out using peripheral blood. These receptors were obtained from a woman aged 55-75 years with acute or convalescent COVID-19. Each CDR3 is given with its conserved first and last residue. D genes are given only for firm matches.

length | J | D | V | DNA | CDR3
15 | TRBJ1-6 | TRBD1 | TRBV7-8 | TGTGCCAGCAGCTGGGGGACAGACCAAAATTCACCCCTCCACTTT | CASSWGTDQNSPLHF
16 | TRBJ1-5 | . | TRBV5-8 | TGTGCCAGCACCCTTGGGGACACCAATAGCAATCAGCCCCAGCATTTT | CASTLGDTNSNQPQHF
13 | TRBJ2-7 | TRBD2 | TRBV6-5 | TGTGCCAGCAGAGAGACTAGCGAACACGAGCAGTACTTC | CASRETSEHEQYF
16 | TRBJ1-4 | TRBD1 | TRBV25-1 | TGTGCCAGCAGTGAGGGGCGGACAGGGAGGGATGAAAAACTGTTTTTT | CASSEGRTGRDEKLFF
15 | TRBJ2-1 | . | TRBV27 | TGTGCCAGCAGTAGTACAGGTCGCTCCTACAATGAGCAGTTCTTC | CASSSTGRSYNEQFF
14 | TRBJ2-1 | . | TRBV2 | TGTGCCAGCAGTGAAGTGGGGCCTAACAATGAGCAGTTCTTC | CASSEVGPNNEQFF
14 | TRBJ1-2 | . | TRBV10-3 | TGTGCCATCAGCCAGACAGTAGAAACGGCGGGCTACACCTTC | CAISQTVETAGYTF
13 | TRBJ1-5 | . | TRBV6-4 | TGTGCCAGCAGTGAAAACATCAATCAGCCCCAGCATTTT | CASSENINQPQHF
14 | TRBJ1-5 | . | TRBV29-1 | TGCAGCGTCTTACCCCCAGGGGTAAATCAGCCCCAGCATTTT | CSVLPPGVNQPQHF
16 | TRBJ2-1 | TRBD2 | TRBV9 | TGTGCCAGCAGCGTAGATAGCGGGACCACAGGCCATGAGCAGTTCTTC | CASSVDSGTTGHEQFF
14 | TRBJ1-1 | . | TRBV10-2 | TGCGCCAGCACCGAATTGGGGCTGAACACTGAAGCTTTCTTT | CASTELGLNTEAFF